This T cell receptor (beta chain) derives from a study of T cells in Graves' hyperthyroidism and ophthalmopathy. Germline V gene sequence: CDR1 SNHLY, CDR2 FYNNEI. The germline V and J ends were trimmed by 2 bases and 2 bases, with 8 bases remaining between them. The CDR3 spans 14 residues. TCR beta CDR3 region amplification was performed from RNA transcripts. TCR CDR3 underwent first-round RT-PCR with the HTBI primer set. TCRdb itself ran the multiplex PCR reads through MiXCR, one entry per CDR3 protein. The data contain hundreds of thousands of distinct CDR3 sequences, 14% of them singletons. This rearrangement joins TRBV2 to TRBJ2-3, with TRBD2 as a possible D gene (5 bases). The receptor was isolated from a woman aged 40 to 55 with Graves' hyperthyroidism. The source material was blood. This CDR3 reads CASSELAFTDTQYF. CDR3 DNA: TGTGCCAGCAGTGAACTAGCTTTCACAGATACGCAGTATTTT.